Listed below are T cell receptor beta chains from one sample, sequenced in a study of CD8+ T cells in alopecia areata. Produced via immunoSEQ multiplex PCR; TCRdb's table is partial and in-frame only. The repertoire holds some 170,000 clones, with 63% as singletons. Specimen: CD4+ T cells sorted from blood, collected at week 0. The receptors were gathered from a human donor with alopecia areata. Each CDR3 is given with its conserved first and last residue. D genes are given only for firm matches. Clone size is given for some rows only: seen once, a few or many times, or a class if the clone is expanded.

size: -
D: -
V: TRBV29-1
J: TRBJ1-2
DNA: TGCAGCGTTGAAGCGGAGGAAGGGAATGGCTACACCTTC
CDR3: CSVEAEEGNGYTF

size: -
D: -
V: TRBV5-1
J: TRBJ2-2
DNA: TGCGCCAGCAGCTTTGGGGGCCCAACCGCCGGGGAGCTGTTTTTT
CDR3: CASSFGGPTAGELFF

size: -
D: TRBD1
V: TRBV29-1
J: TRBJ1-1
DNA: TGCAGCTCGGGGACAGCAAACACTGAAGCTTTCTTT
CDR3: CSSGTANTEAFF

size: -
D: -
V: TRBV5-1
J: TRBJ2-1
DNA: TGCGCCAGCAGCTTGGTCGGGTATGAGCAGTTCTTC
CDR3: CASSLVGYEQFF

size: few
D: -
V: TRBV15
J: TRBJ1-5
DNA: TGTGCCACCAGCCCCGGGGCGGTCAGTCAGCCCCAGCATTTT
CDR3: CATSPGAVSQPQHF

size: -
D: -
V: TRBV18
J: TRBJ1-4
DNA: TGTGCCAGCTCACCGCAGGGAAGGGAAAAACTGTTTTTT
CDR3: CASSPQGREKLFF

size: -
D: -
V: TRBV5-6
J: TRBJ2-5
DNA: TGTGCCAGCAGCCTGAGAGCGGCTGGGGAGACCCAGTACTTC
CDR3: CASSLRAAGETQYF

size: few
D: TRBD2
V: TRBV2
J: TRBJ2-3
DNA: TGTGCCAGCGGACTAGCGGGCACAGATACGCAGTATTTT
CDR3: CASGLAGTDTQYF

size: few
D: -
V: TRBV9
J: TRBJ2-5
DNA: TGTGCCAGCAGCGTAGCTGTAGGGGAAGAGACCCAGTACTTC
CDR3: CASSVAVGEETQYF

size: -
D: TRBD1
V: TRBV5-1
J: TRBJ2-1
DNA: TGCGCCAGCAGCTTGGGACAGGGTGTGGATGAGCAGTTCTTC
CDR3: CASSLGQGVDEQFF

size: once
D: -
V: TRBV11-2
J: TRBJ2-4
DNA: TGTGCCAGCAGCTTAGGGACCAACATTCAGTACTTC
CDR3: CASSLGTNIQYF

size: -
D: -
V: TRBV7-9
J: TRBJ1-2
DNA: TGTGCCAGCAGCTTAGGTTCCGCGTTGGGCTACACCTTC
CDR3: CASSLGSALGYTF

size: -
D: -
V: TRBV30
J: TRBJ2-7
DNA: TGTGCCTCCCACCGGGACGGCCCCTACGAGCAGTACTTC
CDR3: CASHRDGPYEQYF

size: once
D: -
V: TRBV14
J: TRBJ2-2
DNA: TGTGCCAGCAGCCAAACCCTATTGGCCGGGGAGCTGTTTTTT
CDR3: CASSQTLLAGELFF

size: -
D: -
V: TRBV29-1
J: TRBJ2-5
DNA: TGCAGCGTTGAAAGGGAGGAGACCCAGTACTTC
CDR3: CSVEREETQYF

size: -
D: -
V: TRBV29-1
J: TRBJ1-5
DNA: TGCAGCGTTGGGCAGGGTAATCAGCCCCAGCATTTT
CDR3: CSVGQGNQPQHF

size: -
D: -
V: TRBV2
J: TRBJ2-1
DNA: TGTGCCAGCAGCGTACCCCGGGACGCTACAAGCTCCTACAATGAGCAGTTCTTC
CDR3: CASSVPRDATSSYNEQFF

size: few
D: -
V: TRBV7-3
J: TRBJ1-6
DNA: TGTGCCAGCAGCTTAACCCCGGACAGAAATTCACCCCTCCACTTT
CDR3: CASSLTPDRNSPLHF

size: -
D: TRBD1
V: TRBV5-1
J: TRBJ2-7
DNA: TGCGCCAGCAGCTTGGCAGGGGGCGGGTACGAGCAGTACTTC
CDR3: CASSLAGGGYEQYF

size: once
D: -
V: TRBV19
J: TRBJ1-5
DNA: TGTGCCAGTAGTATAGACGGGGATCGCAATCAGCCCCAGCATTTT
CDR3: CASSIDGDRNQPQHF

size: -
D: -
V: TRBV21-1
J: TRBJ2-7
DNA: TGTGCCAGCAGCAAAAAGGGGTTCTTCTACGAGCAGTACTTC
CDR3: CASSKKGFFYEQYF

size: few
D: -
V: TRBV10-3
J: TRBJ2-7
DNA: TGTGCCATCAGTGCGCAGCACGAGCAGTACTTC
CDR3: CAISAQHEQYF